This TCR beta chain was obtained from a study of control samples from healthy donors and cancer patients. Method: immunoSEQ multiplex PCR; TCRdb's copy keeps in-frame clones and lacks some. The table has some 130,000 clones, 93% seen once. V lost 2 bases and J 3 bases, leaving 8 bases between the germline ends. Germline V lookup: CDR1 SGDLS, CDR2 YYNGEE. The CDR3 spans 13 residues. The chain carries TRBV9 and TRBJ1-1; D is unclear. The receptor was isolated from a man aged 50 to 59 with head and neck cancer. The sample taken for sequencing was PBMCs. This CDR3 is CASSVTDYTEAFF. The CDR3 nucleotides are TGTGCCAGCAGCGTTACAGATTACACTGAAGCTTTCTTT.